This T cell receptor beta chain stems from a study of response to subunit inactivated influenza vaccine. This clonotype was counted at least ten times. The antigen remains unidentified. Findings of the study overall: The authors suggested that every seasonal influenza vaccination recruits few new T cells.

J was trimmed by 2 bases and V by 6 bases; bases with no gene match: 13. In germline, CDR1 is DFQATT, CDR2 SNEGSKA (reference sequence). The CDR3 loop spans 16 amino acids. Each CDR3 protein gets one entry after TCRdb re-called the RT-PCR reads with MiXCR. This sample has about 650,000 distinct CDR3 sequences, with 14% found just once. The sequence was collected from a man aged 45-65 years who received an inactivated influenza vaccine. V usage is TRBV20-1 and J usage is TRBJ2-5; 9 bases map to TRBD2. The starting material was PBMCs from blood, obtained 14 to 15 days before vaccination. In DNA form, the CDR3 reads TGCAGTGCCTCCGCCTATCCTCTAGCGGGACAAGAGACCCAGTACTTC. Its protein product is CSASAYPLAGQETQYF.